Below, 7 T cell receptor beta chains from the same sample are listed, as sequenced in a study of radiation and T cells in renal cell carcinoma. Stated time point: blood 2 weeks post-SBRT. Treatment here: 15 Gy SBRT to primary tumor, nephrectomy 4 weeks later. Clones were sequenced by immunoSEQ multiplex PCR, and TCRdb holds only the in-frame ones, with some missing. The sample has roughly 130,000 clones; approximately 90% are singletons. This specimen was blood, taken from a patient whose treatment included radiotherapy and nephrectomy. The receptors shown here come from a woman aged 70-85 years with renal cell carcinoma.

V usage is TRBV19 and J usage is TRBJ2-7; the match to TRBD1 covers 7 bases. Germline CDR1 is LNHDA and CDR2 is SQIVND (reference sequence). This CDR3 contains 13 residues. Losses at the gene ends were 6 bases for V and 4 bases for J; bases not matched to a gene: 6. CDR3 loop: CASRTGIGYEQYF. The CDR3 DNA reads TGTGCCAGTAGGACAGGGATCGGATACGAGCAGTACTTC.

This clone has just a few counts. This chain joins TRBV6-5 and TRBJ1-2; weak D call: TRBD1 (5 bases). The germline CDR1 and CDR2 sequences are MNHEY and SVGAGI. The V end lost 4 bases, the J end lost 4 bases, and 13 bases lay between the germline ends. The CDR3 covers 14 residues. The CDR3, as DNA: TGTGCCAGCAGTTTGGTGGGACCGAGCTATGGCTACACCTTC. Amino acid sequence: CASSLVGPSYGYTF.

J is TRBJ1-2 and V is TRBV10-3; D might be TRBD1 (6 bases). The CDR3 consists of 14 residues. Germline values: CDR1 ENHRY, CDR2 SYGVKD. V gave up 11 bases and J gave up 4 bases, with 20 bases separating them. CDR3 protein: CASRGTKEFYGYTF. The CDR3 DNA follows: TGTGCCTCTAGAGGGACAAAAGAATTCTATGGCTACACCTTC.

The V and J genes are TRBV5-6 and TRBJ2-7; 11 nucleotides align to TRBD1. J gave up 4 bases and V 3 bases, and 6 bases lay outside the gene matches. The CDR3 consists of 15 residues. Germline CDR1 and CDR2: SGHDT and YYEEEE. The CDR3 here is CASSSSGTGGYEQYF. DNA for the CDR3: TGTGCCAGCAGCTCCTCCGGGACAGGGGGTTACGAGCAGTACTTC. The entire variable domain, with the rest obtained from reference TRBV5-6 and TRBJ2-7, is as follows: DAGVTQSPTHLIKTRGQQVTLRCSPKSGHDTVSWYQQALGQGPQFIFQYYEEEERQRGNFPDRFSGHQFPNYSSELNVNALLLGDSALYLCASSSSGTGGYEQYFGPGTRLTVT.

V and J are TRBV27 and TRBJ1-1; maybe TRBD1 (5 bases). The CDR3 has 17 residues. From germline, CDR1 is MNHEY and CDR2 SMNVEV (reference sequence). V gave up 0 bases and J gave up 1 base, with 15 bases separating them. CDR3 bases: TGTGCCAGCAGTTTATCGATTCGGGGCATGGCGAACACTGAAGCTTTCTTT. Protein product: CASSLSIRGMANTEAFF.

The V call is TRBV9, the J call TRBJ2-1, with 9 bases matching TRBD1. Germline values: CDR1 SGDLS, CDR2 YYNGEE. With 4 bases clipped from V and 7 bases from J, the junction kept 9 bases outside the gene matches. The CDR3 consists of 15 residues. As DNA, the CDR3 is TGTGCCAGCAGCCTCGGTGGGACAGGGCTGAATGAGCAGTTCTTC. Its protein product is CASSLGGTGLNEQFF.

The genes are TRBV23-1 and TRBJ2-7; 8 nucleotides align to TRBD1. TRBV23-1 is assigned to the ORF class and has an uncertain function. Losses at the gene ends were 3 bases for V and 3 bases for J; bases not matched to a gene: 7. The CDR3 has 15 amino acids. CDR3 sequence: CASSQSRDRNYEQYF. In DNA, the CDR3 is TGCGCCAGCAGTCAGTCCCGGGACAGGAACTACGAGCAGTACTTC.